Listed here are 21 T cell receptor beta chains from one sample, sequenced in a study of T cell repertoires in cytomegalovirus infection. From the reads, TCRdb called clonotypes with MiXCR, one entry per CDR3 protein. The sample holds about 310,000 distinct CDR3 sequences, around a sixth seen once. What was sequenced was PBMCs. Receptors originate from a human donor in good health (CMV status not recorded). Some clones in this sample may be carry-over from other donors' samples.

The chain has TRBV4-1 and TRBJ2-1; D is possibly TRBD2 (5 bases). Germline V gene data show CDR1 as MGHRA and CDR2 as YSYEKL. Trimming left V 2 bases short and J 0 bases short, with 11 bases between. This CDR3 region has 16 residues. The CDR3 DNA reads TGCGCCAGCAGCCAACTAGCTATGAGCTCCTACAATGAGCAGTTCTTC. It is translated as CASSQLAMSSYNEQFF.

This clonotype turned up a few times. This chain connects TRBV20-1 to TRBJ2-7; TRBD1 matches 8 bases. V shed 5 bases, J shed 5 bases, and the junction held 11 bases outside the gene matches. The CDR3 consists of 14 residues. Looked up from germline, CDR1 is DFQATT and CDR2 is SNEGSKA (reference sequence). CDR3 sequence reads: CSAWRPDRVDEQYF. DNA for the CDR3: TGCAGTGCTTGGCGACCGGACAGGGTTGACGAGCAGTACTTC.

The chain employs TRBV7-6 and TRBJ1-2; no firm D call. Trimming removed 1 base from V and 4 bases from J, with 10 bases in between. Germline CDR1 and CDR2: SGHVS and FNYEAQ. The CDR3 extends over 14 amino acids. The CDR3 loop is CASSLGSSGYGYTF. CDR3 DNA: TGTGCCAGCAGCTTAGGGTCGAGCGGCTATGGCTACACCTTC. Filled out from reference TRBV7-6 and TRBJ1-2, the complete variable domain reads GAGVSQSPRYKVTKRGQDVALRCDPISGHVSLYWYRQALGQGPEFLTYFNYEAQQDKSGLPNDRFSAERPEGSISTLTIQRTEQRDSAMYRCASSLGSSGYGYTFGSGTRLTVV.

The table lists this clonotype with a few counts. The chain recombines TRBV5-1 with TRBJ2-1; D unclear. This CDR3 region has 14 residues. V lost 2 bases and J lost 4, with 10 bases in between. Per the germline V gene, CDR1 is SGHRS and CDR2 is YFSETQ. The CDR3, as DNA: TGCGCCAGCAGCTTCGGCCCTCCGTACAATGAGCAGTTCTTC. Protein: CASSFGPPYNEQFF. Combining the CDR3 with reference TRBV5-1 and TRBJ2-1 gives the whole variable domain KAGVTQTPRYLIKTRGQQVTLSCSPISGHRSVSWYQQTPGQGLQFLFEYFSETQRNKGNFPGRFSGRQFSNSRSEMNVSTLELGDSALYLCASSFGPPYNEQFFGPGTRLTVL.

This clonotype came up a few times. CDR3 in amino acids: CASSQVTQGGQETQYF. The CDR3 DNA is TGTGCCAGCAGCCAGGTAACACAGGGAGGTCAAGAGACCCAGTACTTC. The V call is TRBV4-2, the J call TRBJ2-5, with D perhaps being TRBD1 or TRBD2 (6 bases each). Per the germline V gene, CDR1 is LGHNA and CDR2 is YNFKEQ. The CDR3 runs to 16 residues. Trimming stripped 3 bases from V and 2 bases from J, with 16 bases between.

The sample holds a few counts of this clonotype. The chain's CDR3 is CASSLDRGGADTQYF. CDR3 in DNA: TGTGCCAGCAGCTTGGACAGGGGTGGGGCAGATACGCAGTATTTT. The chain employs TRBV7-2 and TRBJ2-3, with TRBD1 matching 9 bases. The V gene's germline CDR1 is SGHTA and CDR2 FQGNSA. This CDR3 is 15 amino acids long. The V and J ends lost 3 bases and 4 bases, in that order; junction bases with no gene match: 5. Full variable domain (remainder filled in from reference TRBV7-2 and TRBJ2-3): GAGVSQSPSNKVTEKGKDVELRCDPISGHTALYWYRQSLGQGLEFLIYFQGNSAPDKSGLPSDRFSAERTGGSVSTLTIQRTQQEDSAVYLCASSLDRGGADTQYFGPGTRLTVL.

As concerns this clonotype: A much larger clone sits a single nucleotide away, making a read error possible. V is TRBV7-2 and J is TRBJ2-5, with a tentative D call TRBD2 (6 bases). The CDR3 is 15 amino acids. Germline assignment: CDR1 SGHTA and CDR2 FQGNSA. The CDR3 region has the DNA TGTGCCAACAGCTTAGAGTGGCGGGGACAAGAGACCCAGTACTTC. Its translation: CANSLEWRGQETQYF.

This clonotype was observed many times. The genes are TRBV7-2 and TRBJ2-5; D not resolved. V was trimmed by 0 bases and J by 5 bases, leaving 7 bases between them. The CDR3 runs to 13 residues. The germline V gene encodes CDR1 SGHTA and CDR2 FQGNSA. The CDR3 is CASSLAPRETQYF. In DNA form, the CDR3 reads TGTGCCAGCAGCTTAGCCCCTAGGGAGACCCAGTACTTC.

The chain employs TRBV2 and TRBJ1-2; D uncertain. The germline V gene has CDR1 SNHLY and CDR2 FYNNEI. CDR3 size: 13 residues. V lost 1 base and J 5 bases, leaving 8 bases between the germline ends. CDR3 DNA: TGTGCCAGCAGTGAAGGGTGGGCATATGGCTACACCTTC. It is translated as CASSEGWAYGYTF.

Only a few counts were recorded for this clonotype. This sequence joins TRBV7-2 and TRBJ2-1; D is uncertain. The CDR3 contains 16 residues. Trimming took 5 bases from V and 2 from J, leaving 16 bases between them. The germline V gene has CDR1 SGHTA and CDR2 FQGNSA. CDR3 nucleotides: TGTGCCAGCAGCCCCGCCGGGTTTGGGGCCTACAATGAGCAGTTCTTC. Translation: CASSPAGFGAYNEQFF.

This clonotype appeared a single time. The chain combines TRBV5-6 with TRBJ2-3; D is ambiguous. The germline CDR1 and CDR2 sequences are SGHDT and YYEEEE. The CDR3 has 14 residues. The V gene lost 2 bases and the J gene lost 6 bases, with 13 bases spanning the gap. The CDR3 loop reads CASSFNQVMDTQYF. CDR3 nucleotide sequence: TGTGCCAGCAGCTTTAATCAGGTCATGGATACGCAGTATTTT. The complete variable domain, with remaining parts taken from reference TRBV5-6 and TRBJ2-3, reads DAGVTQSPTHLIKTRGQQVTLRCSPKSGHDTVSWYQQALGQGPQFIFQYYEEEERQRGNFPDRFSGHQFPNYSSELNVNALLLGDSALYLCASSFNQVMDTQYFGPGTRLTVL.

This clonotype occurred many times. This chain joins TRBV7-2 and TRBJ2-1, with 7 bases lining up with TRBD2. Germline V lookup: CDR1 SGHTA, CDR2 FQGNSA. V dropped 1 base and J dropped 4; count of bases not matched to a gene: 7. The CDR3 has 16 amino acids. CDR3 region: CASSLGGGVGYNEQFF. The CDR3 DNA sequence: TGTGCCAGCAGCTTAGGGGGGGGAGTAGGTTACAATGAGCAGTTCTTC.

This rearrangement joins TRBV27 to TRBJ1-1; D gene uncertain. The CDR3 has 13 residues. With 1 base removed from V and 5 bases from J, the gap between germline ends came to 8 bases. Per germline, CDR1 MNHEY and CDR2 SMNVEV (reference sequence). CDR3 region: CASSLYVGTEAFF. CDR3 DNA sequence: TGTGCCAGCAGTTTATACGTTGGGACTGAAGCTTTCTTT.

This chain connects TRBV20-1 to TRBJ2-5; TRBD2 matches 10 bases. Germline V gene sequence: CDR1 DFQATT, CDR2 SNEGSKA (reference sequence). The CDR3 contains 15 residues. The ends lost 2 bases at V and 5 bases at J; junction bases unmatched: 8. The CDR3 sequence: CSARNPSGGTETQYF. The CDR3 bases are TGCAGTGCTAGAAACCCTAGCGGGGGTACTGAGACCCAGTACTTC.

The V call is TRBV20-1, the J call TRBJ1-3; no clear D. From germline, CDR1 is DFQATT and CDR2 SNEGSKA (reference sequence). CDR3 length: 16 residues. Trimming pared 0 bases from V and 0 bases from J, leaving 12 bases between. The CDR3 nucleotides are TGCAGTGCTAGAGACCACAGCCGCCTCTCTGGAAACACCATATATTTT. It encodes CSARDHSRLSGNTIYF.

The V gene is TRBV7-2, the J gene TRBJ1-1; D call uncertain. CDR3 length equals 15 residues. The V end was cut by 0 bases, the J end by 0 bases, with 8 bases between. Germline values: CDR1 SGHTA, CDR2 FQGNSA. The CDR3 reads CASSLAPSMNTEAFF. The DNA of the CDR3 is TGTGCCAGCAGCTTAGCGCCGTCGATGAACACTGAAGCTTTCTTT.

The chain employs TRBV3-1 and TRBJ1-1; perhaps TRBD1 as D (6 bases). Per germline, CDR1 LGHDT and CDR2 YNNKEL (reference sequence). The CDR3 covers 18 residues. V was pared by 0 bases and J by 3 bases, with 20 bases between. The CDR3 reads CASSQDTPTGLVYTEAFF. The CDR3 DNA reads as TGTGCCAGCAGCCAAGATACCCCGACAGGATTGGTGTACACTGAAGCTTTCTTT.

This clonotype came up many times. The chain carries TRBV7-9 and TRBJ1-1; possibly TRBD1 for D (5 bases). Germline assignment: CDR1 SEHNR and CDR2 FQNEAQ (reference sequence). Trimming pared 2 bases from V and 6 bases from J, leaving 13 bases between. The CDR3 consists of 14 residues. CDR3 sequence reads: CASSLWGELAEAFF. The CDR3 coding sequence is TGTGCCAGCAGCTTATGGGGGGAGTTGGCTGAAGCTTTCTTT.

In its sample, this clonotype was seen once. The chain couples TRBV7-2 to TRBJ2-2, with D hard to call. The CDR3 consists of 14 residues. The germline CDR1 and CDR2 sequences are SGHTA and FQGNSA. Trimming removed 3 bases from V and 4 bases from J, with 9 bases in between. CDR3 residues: CASSLVPPTGELFF. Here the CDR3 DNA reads TGTGCCAGCAGCTTGGTGCCGCCCACCGGGGAGCTGTTTTTT.

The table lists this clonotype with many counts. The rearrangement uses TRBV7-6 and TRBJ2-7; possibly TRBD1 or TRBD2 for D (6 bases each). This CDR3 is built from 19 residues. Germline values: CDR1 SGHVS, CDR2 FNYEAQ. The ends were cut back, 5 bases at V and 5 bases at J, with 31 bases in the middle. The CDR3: CASSSSGVTIPGDLNEQYF. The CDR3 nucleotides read TGTGCCAGCAGCAGTTCGGGAGTGACGATTCCAGGGGATTTGAACGAGCAGTACTTC. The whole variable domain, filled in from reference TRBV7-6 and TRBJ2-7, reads GAGVSQSPRYKVTKRGQDVALRCDPISGHVSLYWYRQALGQGPEFLTYFNYEAQQDKSGLPNDRFSAERPEGSISTLTIQRTEQRDSAMYRCASSSSGVTIPGDLNEQYFGPGTRLTVT.

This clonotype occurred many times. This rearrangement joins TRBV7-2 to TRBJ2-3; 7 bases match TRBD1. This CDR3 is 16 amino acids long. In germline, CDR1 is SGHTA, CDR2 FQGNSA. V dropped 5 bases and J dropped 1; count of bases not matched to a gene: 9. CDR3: CASSKTGQRGTDTQYF. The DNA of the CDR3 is TGTGCCAGCAGCAAGACGGGACAGCGAGGCACAGATACGCAGTATTTT.